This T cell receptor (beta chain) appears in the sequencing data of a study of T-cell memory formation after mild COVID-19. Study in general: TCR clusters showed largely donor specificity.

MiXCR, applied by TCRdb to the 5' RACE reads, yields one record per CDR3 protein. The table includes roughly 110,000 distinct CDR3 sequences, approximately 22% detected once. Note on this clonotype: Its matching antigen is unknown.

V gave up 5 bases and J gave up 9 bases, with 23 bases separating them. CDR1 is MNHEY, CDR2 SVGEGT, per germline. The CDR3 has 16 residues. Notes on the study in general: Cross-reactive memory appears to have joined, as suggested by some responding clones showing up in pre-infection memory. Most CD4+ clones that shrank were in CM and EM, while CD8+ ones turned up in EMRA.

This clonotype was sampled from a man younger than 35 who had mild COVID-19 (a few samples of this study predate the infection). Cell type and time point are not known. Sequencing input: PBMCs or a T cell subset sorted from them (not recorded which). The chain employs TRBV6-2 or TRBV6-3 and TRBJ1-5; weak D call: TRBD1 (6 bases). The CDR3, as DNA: TGTGCCAGCAGTCCGTGGGACGGGACAAGGAGACGGCCCCAGCATTTT. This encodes CASSPWDGTRRRPQHF.